The clone carrying this T cell receptor (beta chain) was observed at least ten times. The antigen remains undetermined. The CDR3 length is 15 residues. Trimming removed 5 bases at V and 4 bases at J, with 16 bases between. CDR1 is SGHTA and CDR2 is FQGNSA in the germline V gene. TCRdb reprocessed the 5' RACE reads with MiXCR, giving one entry per CDR3 protein. The repertoire consists of 25,000 to 30,000 distinct CDR3 sequences, with more than 5.5% occurring once and the leading ten covering 24%. The entry originates in a study of spatial heterogeneity in lung cancer. Study in general: Bulk RNA-seq from matched material yielded a T cell module score that correlated strongly with TCR transcript counts in tumor regions. General study findings and limits: It was found that expanded intratumoral alpha and beta TCR counts tracked tumor mutation counts.

Time point described: sample taken at primary tumor resection. The approximately 67 donors had untreated early-stage non-small cell lung cancer. Unsorted samples of tumor, nontumor lung or frozen PBMC had their whole RNA sequenced. Material: lung tumor tissue, obtained at surgery. The source of this sequence is a male donor with early-stage non-small cell lung cancer. The V gene is TRBV7-2, the J gene TRBJ2-3; tentatively, D is TRBD1 or TRBD2 (5 bases each). The CDR3 loop reads CASSPRGRGPDTQYF. The DNA of the CDR3 is TGTGCCAGCAGCCCCCGGGGTAGGGGACCAGATACGCAGTATTTT. Full variable domain (outside the CDR3, taken from reference TRBV7-2 and TRBJ2-3): GAGVSQSPSNKVTEKGKDVELRCDPISGHTALYWYRQSLGQGLEFLIYFQGNSAPDKSGLPSDRFSAERTGGSVSTLTIQRTQQEDSAVYLCASSPRGRGPDTQYFGPGTRLTVL.